These 17 T cell receptor beta chains originate from one sample sequenced in a study of T cells in Graves' hyperthyroidism and ophthalmopathy (dated by TCRdb to about 2019). The receptor library was made with multiplex PCR. TCRdb names Illumina HiSeq 2000 as the instrument used. Amplification of TCR beta CDR3 regions was carried out from RNA transcripts. The TCR CDR3 was subjected to a first round of RT-PCR using the HTBI primer set and the Qiagen OneStep RT-PCR kit. The raw public data were reprocessed by TCRdb itself: fastp quality trimming at Q25, MiXCR clonotype calling, in-frame beta chains only. Each entry is one CDR3 protein sequence, shown with its most common DNA and genes. A total of about 570,000 distinct CDR3 sequences appear in this sample, more than 45% of them only once. Of the sample, about 20% is held by the ten largest clones. What was sequenced was peripheral blood or thyroid tissue (not recorded which). The receptors were sampled from an adult woman with Graves' disease, either hyperthyroidism or ophthalmopathy (not recorded which).

There are many counts of this clonotype. The chain employs TRBV12-5 and TRBJ1-2; D is ambiguous. The V gene's germline CDR1 is LGHNT and CDR2 FRNRAP. CDR3 size: 12 residues. The V end was cut by 6 bases, the J end by 8 bases, with 13 bases between. This chain's CDR3 is CASGTTFGGYTF. The CDR3 DNA follows: TGTGCTAGTGGAACGACGTTTGGAGGCTACACCTTC.

This clonotype has at least ten counts. This rearrangement joins TRBV6-5 to TRBJ1-2; tentative D call: TRBD1 (6 bases). The CDR3 totals 14 residues. From germline, CDR1 is MNHEY and CDR2 SVGAGI. V dropped 0 bases and J dropped 6 bases, with 11 bases sitting between them. The CDR3 nucleotides are TGTGCCAGCAGTTACTCGTGGACAGTCGATGGCTACACCTTC. Translated, it gives CASSYSWTVDGYTF.

This clonotype was counted ten times or more. This rearrangement joins TRBV6-5 to TRBJ1-2; D not certain. Germline-derived CDR1 and CDR2 are MNHEY and SVGAGI. The CDR3 has 15 residues. Trimming shortened V by 2 bases and J by 2 bases, and 12 bases separated the two germline ends. For the CDR3, the DNA is TGTGCCAGCAGTTACCGCGGCAACTCCAACTATGGCTACACCTTC. Amino acid sequence: CASSYRGNSNYGYTF.

This chain links TRBV20-1 with TRBJ1-5; no clear D gene. Germline CDR1 and CDR2: DFQATT and SNEGSKA (reference sequence). The CDR3 has 14 residues. With 5 bases removed from V and 11 bases from J, the gap between germline ends came to 22 bases. CDR3 protein: CSAASGRAGETQHF. The CDR3 DNA sequence: TGCAGTGCTGCTAGCGGGAGGGCTGGAGAGACCCAGCATTTT.

This CDR3 is CASSIVRMNTEAFF. The CDR3 DNA reads TGTGCCAGTAGTATAGTTCGGATGAACACTGAAGCTTTCTTT. This sequence joins TRBV19 and TRBJ1-1; D ambiguous. V gave up 1 base and J gave up 0 bases, with 6 bases separating them. Germline V gene sequence: CDR1 LNHDA, CDR2 SQIVND (reference sequence). The CDR3 spans 14 residues. Drawing the rest from reference TRBV19 and TRBJ1-1, the complete variable domain is DGGITQSPKYLFRKEGQNVTLSCEQNLNHDAMYWYRQDPGQGLRLIYYSQIVNDFQKGDIAEGYSVSREKKESFPLTVTSAQKNPTAFYLCASSIVRMNTEAFFGQGTRLTVV.

This chain joins TRBV18 and TRBJ1-4; unclear D gene. This CDR3 has 13 residues. CDR1 KGHSH and CDR2 LQKENI come from the germline V gene. The germline V and J ends were trimmed by 6 bases and 7 bases, with 12 bases remaining between them. The CDR3 here is CASSFGLSEKLFF. CDR3 nucleotide sequence: TGTGCCAGCTCCTTCGGCCTCTCTGAAAAACTGTTTTTT.

In its sample, this clonotype was seen a few times. The chain employs TRBV15 and TRBJ1-1, with 7 bases fitting TRBD1. Germline trimming cut 0 bases from V and 3 bases from J; bases unmatched to any gene: 16. Per the germline V gene, CDR1 is LNHNV and CDR2 is YYDKDF (reference sequence). The CDR3 runs to 19 residues. In DNA, the CDR3 is TGTGCCACCAGCAGAGATCGAGCGGTGACAGGGCCGGACGACACTGAAGCTTTCTTT. Protein product: CATSRDRAVTGPDDTEAFF.

This chain connects TRBV29-1 to TRBJ2-7; 12 positions agree with TRBD2. Per the germline V gene, CDR1 is SQVTM and CDR2 is ANQGSEA. The CDR3 extends over 13 amino acids. In DNA form, the CDR3 reads TGCAGTGGGGAACTAGCGGGAGGCAACGAGCAGTACTTC. Encoded protein: CSGELAGGNEQYF.

This clonotype has a count of ten or more. The J gene is TRBJ1-1, the V gene TRBV12-3 or TRBV12-4, with a weak D call TRBD1 (5 bases). CDR3 length equals 19 residues. V was trimmed by 6 bases and J by 1 base, leaving 27 bases between them. The CDR3: CASSPGGAWDRLENTEAFF. Here the CDR3 DNA reads TGTGCCAGCAGCCCTGGGGGAGCGTGGGACCGACTAGAGAACACTGAAGCTTTCTTT.

The genes are TRBV7-3 and TRBJ2-5; D call uncertain. Germline CDR1 reads SGHTA; CDR2 reads FQGTGA. The CDR3 spans 13 residues. The V gene lost 1 base and the J gene lost 7 bases, with 10 bases spanning the gap. The CDR3 sequence: CASSLRPKGTQYF. CDR3 bases: TGTGCCAGCAGCTTAAGGCCAAAAGGGACCCAGTACTTC.

The V and J genes are TRBV29-1 and TRBJ2-7; possibly TRBD2 for D (6 bases). The CDR3 runs 12 residues. Trimming took off 5 bases at V and 9 bases at J, with 17 bases between the two ends. Germline V gives CDR1 SQVTM, CDR2 ANQGSEA. The CDR3 DNA sequence: TGCAGCGTTCAGAGGGACTTAAAGACGCAGTACTTC. This sequence encodes CSVQRDLKTQYF.

Points on this clonotype: A much more abundant neighbour one base away suggests this may be a read error. J is TRBJ2-2 and V is TRBV10-3; weak D call: TRBD2 (6 bases). Germline CDR1 is ENHRY and CDR2 is SYGVKD. The CDR3 has 15 amino acids. The V end lost 4 bases, the J end lost 2 bases, and 11 bases lay between the germline ends. CDR3 amino acids: CAISGLGTNTGELFF. CDR3 nucleotide sequence: TGTGCCATCAGTGGCCTCGGGACTAACACCGGGGAGCTGTTTTTT.

This clonotype came up once. The CDR3, as DNA: TGTGCCAGCAGCCAAGAGGGGGACTATCTAGTCAAGCAGTACTTC. Encoded protein: CASSQEGDYLVKQYF. This chain links TRBV7-2 with TRBJ2-7, with a possible D match to TRBD2 (7 bases). Germline V CDR1 and CDR2: SGHTA, FQGNSA. The V gene lost 5 bases and the J gene lost 8 bases, with 22 bases spanning the gap. CDR3 length: 15 amino acids.

This chain uses TRBV20-1 with TRBJ1-1; D remains ambiguous. Trimming took off 3 bases at V and 5 bases at J, with 13 bases between the two ends. Germline CDR1 and CDR2: DFQATT and SNEGSKA (reference sequence). The CDR3 has 13 residues. The CDR3 spells CSASAGQETEAFF. CDR3 DNA: TGCAGTGCTAGTGCTGGGCAAGAAACTGAAGCTTTCTTT.

The chain recombines TRBV10-3 with TRBJ1-2; D is uncertain. Germline values: CDR1 ENHRY, CDR2 SYGVKD. V was trimmed by 3 bases and J by 8 bases, leaving 10 bases between them. The CDR3 is made up of 12 amino acids. The CDR3 here is CAISDRVQGYTF. The CDR3 DNA sequence: TGTGCCATCAGTGATAGGGTGCAAGGCTACACCTTC.

Many counts were recorded for this clonotype. The chain carries TRBV7-6 and TRBJ1-4; TRBD1 matches 7 bases. V lost 5 bases, J lost 6 bases, and 6 bases stayed unmatched. The CDR3 has 14 residues. Germline V gene data show CDR1 as SGHVS and CDR2 as FNYEAQ. CDR3 DNA: TGTGCCAGCAGCCGTTTTACAGGGGATGAAAAACTGTTTTTT. Its translation: CASSRFTGDEKLFF.

This chain uses TRBV7-2 with TRBJ2-7; 12 bases are a match to TRBD1. The CDR3 is 16 amino acids. Looked up from germline, CDR1 is SGHTA and CDR2 is FQGNSA. Trimming cost V 0 bases and J 5 bases; bases outside gene matches: 5. The CDR3 sequence: CASSLALGQGANEQYF. CDR3 coding DNA: TGTGCCAGCAGCTTAGCGTTGGGACAGGGGGCGAACGAGCAGTACTTC.